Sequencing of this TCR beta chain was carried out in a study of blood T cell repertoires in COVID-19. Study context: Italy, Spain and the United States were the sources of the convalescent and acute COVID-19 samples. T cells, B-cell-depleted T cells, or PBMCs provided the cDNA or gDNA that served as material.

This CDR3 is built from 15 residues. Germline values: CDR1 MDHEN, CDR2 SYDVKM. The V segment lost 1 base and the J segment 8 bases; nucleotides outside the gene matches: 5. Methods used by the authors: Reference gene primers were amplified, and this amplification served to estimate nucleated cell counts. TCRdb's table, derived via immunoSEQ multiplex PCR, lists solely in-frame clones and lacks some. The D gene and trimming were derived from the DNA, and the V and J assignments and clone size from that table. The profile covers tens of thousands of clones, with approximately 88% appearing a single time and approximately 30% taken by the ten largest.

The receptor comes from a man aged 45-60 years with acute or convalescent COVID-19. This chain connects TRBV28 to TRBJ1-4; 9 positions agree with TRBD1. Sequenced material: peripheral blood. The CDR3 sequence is CASSLSYRGREKLFF. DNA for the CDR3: TGTGCCAGCAGTTTATCTTACAGGGGGCGCGAAAAACTGTTTTTT. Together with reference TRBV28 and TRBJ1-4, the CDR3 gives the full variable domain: DVKVTQSSRYLVKRTGEKVFLECVQDMDHENMFWYRQDPGLGLRLIYFSYDVKMKEKGDIPEGYSVSREKKERFSLILESASTNQTSMYLCASSLSYRGREKLFFGSGTQLSVL.